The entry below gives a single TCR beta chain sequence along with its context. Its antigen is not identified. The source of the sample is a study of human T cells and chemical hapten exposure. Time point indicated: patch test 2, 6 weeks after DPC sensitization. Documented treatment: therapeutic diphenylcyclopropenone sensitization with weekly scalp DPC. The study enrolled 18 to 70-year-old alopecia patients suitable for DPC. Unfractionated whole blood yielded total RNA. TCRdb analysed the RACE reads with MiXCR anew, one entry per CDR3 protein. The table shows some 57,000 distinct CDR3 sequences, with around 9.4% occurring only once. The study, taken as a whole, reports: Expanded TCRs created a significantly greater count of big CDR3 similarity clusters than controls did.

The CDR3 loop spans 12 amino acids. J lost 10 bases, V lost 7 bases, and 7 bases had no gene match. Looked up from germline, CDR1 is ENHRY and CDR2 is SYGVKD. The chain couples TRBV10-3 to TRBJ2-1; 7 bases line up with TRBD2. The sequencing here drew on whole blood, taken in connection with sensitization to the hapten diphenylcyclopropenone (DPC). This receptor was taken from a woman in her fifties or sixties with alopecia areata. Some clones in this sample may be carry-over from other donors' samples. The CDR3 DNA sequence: TGTGCCATCACAACGGGGGGAGAAGAGCAGTTCTTC. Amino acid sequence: CAITTGGEEQFF.